This TCR beta chain was profiled in a study of shared clonotypes between healthy human individuals. Profiled with immunoSEQ multiplex PCR; TCRdb holds only in-frame clones, not every one. The sample lists more than 2,000,000 clones; more than 80% were seen once. This CDR3 contains 15 residues. Trimming removed 7 bases at V and 2 bases at J, with 14 bases between. Germline lookup yields CDR1 SNHLY and CDR2 FYNNEI. Input material: naive CD4+ T cells from PBMCs. Subset noted: CD45RA+ positively selected. The clonotype comes from a man younger than 35 in good health. Some clones in this sample may be carry-over from other donors' samples. The chain links TRBV2 to TRBJ2-2, with D perhaps matching TRBD2 (6 bases). The CDR3 spells CASKKGLLNTGELFF. The CDR3 DNA follows: TGTGCCAGCAAAAAGGGACTCCTTAACACCGGGGAGCTGTTTTTT.